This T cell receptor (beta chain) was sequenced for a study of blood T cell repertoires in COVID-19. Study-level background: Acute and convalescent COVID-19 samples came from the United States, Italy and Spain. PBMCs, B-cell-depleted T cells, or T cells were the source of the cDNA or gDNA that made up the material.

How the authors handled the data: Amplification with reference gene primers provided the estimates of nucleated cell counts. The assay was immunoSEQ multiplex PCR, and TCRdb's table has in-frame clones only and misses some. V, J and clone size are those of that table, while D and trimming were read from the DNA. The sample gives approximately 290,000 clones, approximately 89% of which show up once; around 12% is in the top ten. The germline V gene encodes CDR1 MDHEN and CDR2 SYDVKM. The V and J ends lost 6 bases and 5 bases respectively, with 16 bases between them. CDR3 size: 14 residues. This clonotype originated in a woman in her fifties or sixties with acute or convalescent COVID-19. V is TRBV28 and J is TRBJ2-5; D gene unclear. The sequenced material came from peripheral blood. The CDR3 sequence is CASSPVSFLETQYF. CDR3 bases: TGTGCCAGCAGCCCTGTTAGCTTTTTGGAGACCCAGTACTTC.